The 28 T cell receptor beta chains presented below share a single source sample, sequenced in a study of T-cell memory formation after mild COVID-19. TCRdb used MiXCR to reprocess the 5' RACE reads, holding one entry per CDR3 protein. The top ten hold 10% to 15% of the sample, which has 35,000 to 55,000 distinct CDR3 sequences, roughly 9% seen once. Input material: PBMCs or a T cell subset sorted from them (not recorded which). All receptors derive from an adult woman who had mild COVID-19 (a few samples of this study predate the infection). Cell type and time point are not known.

In its sample, this clonotype was seen many times. The CDR3 region is CASSPGLYQTYEQYF. Written as DNA, the CDR3 is TGTGCCAGCAGTCCTGGACTGTATCAAACCTACGAGCAGTACTTC. The V and J genes are TRBV12-3 or TRBV12-4 and TRBJ2-7, with D maybe TRBD2 (5 bases). This CDR3 comprises 15 residues. Trimming left V 5 bases short and J 2 bases short, with 16 bases between.

This clonotype has only a few counts. The chain carries TRBV7-9 and TRBJ2-5; 7 nucleotides align to TRBD2. The CDR3 runs to 14 residues. The germline V gene has CDR1 SEHNR and CDR2 FQNEAQ (reference sequence). V was pared by 1 base and J by 5 bases, with 4 bases of the junction left unmatched. This CDR3 reads CASSLGTGGETQYF. The CDR3 DNA is TGTGCCAGCAGCTTAGGCACGGGAGGTGAGACCCAGTACTTC.

The chain is built from TRBV6-2 or TRBV6-3 and TRBJ2-1, with a possible D match to TRBD2 (6 bases). CDR1 is MNHEY and CDR2 is SVGEGT in the germline V gene. V was clipped by 7 bases and J by 6 bases, with 16 bases between them. The CDR3 length is 14 residues. The CDR3 is CASMGRRKVNEQFF. The DNA of the CDR3 is TGTGCCAGCATGGGGAGGCGGAAAGTCAATGAGCAGTTCTTC.

By sample fraction, this clonotype is medium-sized. The chain carries TRBV7-8 and TRBJ1-3; D is perhaps TRBD1 (6 bases). The CDR3 is 15 residues long. Germline values: CDR1 SGHVS, CDR2 FQNEAQ. The V gene lost 0 bases and the J gene lost 2 bases, with 8 bases spanning the gap. The DNA for the CDR3 is TGTGCCAGCAGCTTAGCAGGGGGAACTGGAAACACCATATATTTT. Its protein product is CASSLAGGTGNTIYF.

In its sample, this clonotype was seen once. One end of the junction is discordant with germline, which a read error may explain. The chain couples TRBV9 to TRBJ2-1, with 14 positions matching TRBD2. The CDR3 covers 15 residues. From germline, CDR1 is SGDLS and CDR2 YYNGEE. CDR3 amino acids: CASSDGLAGGLEQLF. CDR3 DNA sequence: TGTGCCAGCAGCGATGGACTAGCGGGAGGACTTGAGCAGTTATTC.

In regard to this clonotype: At one end, the junction sequence differs from germline, possibly due to a read error. The rearrangement links TRBV9 to TRBJ1-1; D gene unclear. Germline-derived CDR1 and CDR2 are SGDLS and YYNGEE. The CDR3 loop spans 10 amino acids. The CDR3 DNA follows: TGTGCCAGCAGCCCGACGGTCGCGAACTTT. It translates to CASSPTVANF.

There are a few counts of this clonotype. V gene TRBV24-1 combines with J gene TRBJ2-1; possible D gene TRBD1, 5 bases. Germline V gene data show CDR1 as KGHDR and CDR2 as SFDVKD. The V end lost 3 bases, the J end lost 3 bases, and 23 bases lay between the germline ends. This CDR3 region has 19 residues. The CDR3 spells CATSDPIPTGAKNYNEQFF. CDR3 bases: TGTGCCACCAGTGATCCAATACCTACAGGAGCAAAAAACTACAATGAGCAGTTCTTC.

This clonotype was seen a handful of times. J is TRBJ1-2 and V is TRBV12-3 or TRBV12-4; possible D gene TRBD1, 6 bases. Trimming left V 6 bases short and J 2 bases short, with 13 bases between. The CDR3 runs 14 residues. The chain's CDR3 is CASSHKGGNYGYTF. CDR3 DNA: TGTGCCAGCAGCCATAAAGGGGGGAACTATGGCTACACCTTC.

A few counts support this clonotype. The chain joins TRBV24-1 to TRBJ2-5; no reliable D call. V lost 3 bases and J lost 7, with 11 bases in between. Germline lookup yields CDR1 KGHDR and CDR2 SFDVKD. CDR3 size: 13 residues. CDR3 loop: CATSDGVFGTQYF. The CDR3 nucleotides read TGTGCCACCAGTGATGGGGTCTTCGGGACCCAGTACTTC.

This clonotype was picked up a small number of times. The chain carries TRBV15 and TRBJ2-1; unclear D gene. The germline V gene encodes CDR1 LNHNV and CDR2 YYDKDF (reference sequence). The V and J ends lost 2 bases and 6 bases respectively, with 5 bases between them. The CDR3 is 12 amino acids. The CDR3 spells CATSRSVNEQFF. Written as DNA, the CDR3 is TGTGCCACCAGCAGATCCGTCAATGAGCAGTTCTTC.

The table lists this clonotype with many counts. The V gene is TRBV24-1, the J gene TRBJ2-3; D gene ambiguous. The CDR3 is 13 residues long. The germline V gene encodes CDR1 KGHDR and CDR2 SFDVKD. The germline V and J ends were trimmed by 3 bases and 6 bases, with 9 bases remaining between them. This chain's CDR3 is CATSDPGRDTQYF. The CDR3 coding sequence is TGTGCCACCAGTGATCCGGGTAGGGATACGCAGTATTTT.

The chain uses TRBV12-3 or TRBV12-4 and TRBJ2-1, with unresolved D. The V and J ends lost 5 bases and 15 bases respectively, with 17 bases between them. CDR3 size: 12 residues. The DNA of the CDR3 is TGTGCCAGCAGTCGAGACGACTCCTGGCGGTTCTTC. It yields the protein CASSRDDSWRFF.

This clonotype was detected ten times or more. The rearrangement uses TRBV20-1 and TRBJ2-3; D gene uncertain. The CDR3 has 12 residues. The ends were cut back, 6 bases at V and 4 bases at J, with 11 bases in the middle. Germline CDR1 and CDR2: DFQATT and SNEGSKA (reference sequence). DNA of the CDR3: TGCAGTGCGTCCGCCGGGCCAGATACGCAGTATTTT. Residues: CSASAGPDTQYF.

V and J are TRBV12-3 or TRBV12-4 and TRBJ2-1; 9 bases fit TRBD2. V lost 1 base to trimming and J lost 7 bases; unmatched junction nucleotides: 5. This CDR3 is built from 15 residues. The CDR3 here is CASSLGLAGKNEQFF. The CDR3 DNA reads TGTGCCAGCAGTTTAGGGCTAGCGGGGAAGAATGAGCAGTTCTTC.

This clonotype was observed at least ten times. The chain joins TRBV9 to TRBJ2-6; unclear D gene. This CDR3 spans 14 amino acids. The germline V gene encodes CDR1 SGDLS and CDR2 YYNGEE. Trimming cost V 5 bases and J 1 base, with 7 bases left between them. CDR3 in DNA: TGTGCCAGCAGTGCCCCATCTGGGGCCAACGTCCTGACTTTC. Protein product: CASSAPSGANVLTF.

This chain links TRBV5-1 with TRBJ2-7; 7 nucleotides line up with TRBD2. Germline V gene data show CDR1 as SGHRS and CDR2 as YFSETQ. J gave up 2 bases and V 4 bases, and 6 bases lay outside the gene matches. This CDR3 spans 14 amino acids. This CDR3 reads CASSIEREPYEQYF. The DNA of the CDR3 is TGCGCCAGCAGCATCGAGCGGGAACCCTACGAGCAGTACTTC.

At least ten counts were recorded for this clonotype. The chain joins TRBV24-1 to TRBJ2-3; a possible D gene is TRBD1 (6 bases). Germline-derived CDR1 and CDR2 are KGHDR and SFDVKD. The CDR3 is made up of 15 amino acids. V was trimmed by 0 bases and J by 6 bases, leaving 12 bases between them. CDR3 residues: CATSDLGTREDTQYF. CDR3 DNA: TGTGCCACCAGTGATTTGGGGACAAGGGAGGATACGCAGTATTTT.

This clonotype was recorded many times. The chain employs TRBV11-1 and TRBJ2-3, with D maybe TRBD1 (5 bases). The V end lost 5 bases, the J end lost 6 bases, and 12 bases lay between the germline ends. CDR1 and CDR2 from the germline V gene are SGHAT and FQDESV (reference sequence). This CDR3 comprises 13 residues. CDR3 bases: TGTGCCAGCAGCATGATGAAGGGGGATACGCAGTATTTT. Amino acid sequence: CASSMMKGDTQYF. The complete variable domain, with remaining parts taken from reference TRBV11-1 and TRBJ2-3, reads EAEVAQSPRYKITEKSQAVAFWCDPISGHATLYWYRQILGQGPELLVQFQDESVVDDSQLPKDRFSAERLKGVDSTLKIQPAELGDSAMYLCASSMMKGDTQYFGPGTRLTVL.

The table lists this clonotype with many counts. The rearrangement joins TRBV5-1 to TRBJ2-3, with 13 positions matching TRBD2. Looked up from germline, CDR1 is SGHRS and CDR2 is YFSETQ. J was trimmed by 2 bases and V by 0 bases; bases with no gene match: 9. The CDR3 loop spans 19 amino acids. The chain's CDR3 is CASSLVQRGLAGDTDTQYF. The CDR3 nucleotides read TGCGCCAGCAGCTTGGTTCAACGCGGACTAGCGGGGGACACAGATACGCAGTATTTT.

There are many counts of this clonotype. V gene TRBV20-1 combines with J gene TRBJ2-5; D possibly corresponds to TRBD2 (6 bases). Germline V gene sequence: CDR1 DFQATT, CDR2 SNEGSKA (reference sequence). V lost 3 bases and J lost 1, with 18 bases in between. The CDR3 is made up of 16 amino acids. DNA for the CDR3: TGCAGTGCTAGCGTCGTGGCGGGACGCGGCCAAGAGACCCAGTACTTC. This translates into CSASVVAGRGQETQYF.

This clonotype occurred a few times. The J gene is TRBJ2-7, the V gene TRBV7-3; 9 bases are a match to TRBD1. After removal of 1 base from V and 4 bases from J, the junction contained 5 bases not matched to a gene. In germline, CDR1 is SGHTA, CDR2 FQGTGA. This CDR3 is built from 15 residues. The CDR3 bases are TGTGCCAGCAGCTTAATATGGGACAGGGAATACGAGCAGTACTTC. Protein product: CASSLIWDREYEQYF.

Ten or more counts support this clonotype. The chain carries TRBV20-1 and TRBJ1-5; D is ambiguous. Germline V CDR1 and CDR2: DFQATT, SNEGSKA (reference sequence). Trimming pared 4 bases from V and 0 bases from J, leaving 16 bases between. The CDR3 extends over 16 amino acids. Here the CDR3 DNA reads TGCAGTGCTATATGGCGGCCTGGATATAGCAATCAGCCCCAGCATTTT. This sequence encodes CSAIWRPGYSNQPQHF.

This clonotype was seen at least ten times. The V call is TRBV20-1, the J call TRBJ2-3; D is tentatively TRBD1 or TRBD2 (5 bases each). Trimming left V 5 bases short and J 1 base short, with 7 bases between. CDR1 and CDR2 from the germline V gene are DFQATT and SNEGSKA (reference sequence). There are 12 residues in the CDR3. CDR3 sequence (DNA): TGCAGTGCTCGGGACGGCACAGATACGCAGTATTTT. Protein sequence: CSARDGTDTQYF.

The J gene is TRBJ2-5, the V gene TRBV7-3, with 9 bases matching TRBD1. Germline trimming cut 1 base from V and 1 base from J; bases unmatched to any gene: 7. CDR3 size: 17 residues. CDR1 is SGHTA, CDR2 FQGTGA, per germline. The CDR3 here is CASSLNPLTGGQETQYF. The CDR3 DNA sequence: TGTGCCAGCAGCTTAAATCCTCTGACAGGGGGCCAAGAGACCCAGTACTTC. Combining the CDR3 with reference TRBV7-3 and TRBJ2-5 gives the whole variable domain GAGVSQTPSNKVTEKGKYVELRCDPISGHTALYWYRQSLGQGPEFLIYFQGTGAADDSGLPNDRFFAVRPEGSVSTLKIQRTERGDSAVYLCASSLNPLTGGQETQYFGPGTRLLVL.

This clonotype was picked up many times. The CDR3 DNA is TGCGCCAGCAGCCAAGAGCCGGACACCGCGAACACCGGGGAGCTGTTTTTT. Protein product: CASSQEPDTANTGELFF. The chain joins TRBV4-3 to TRBJ2-2; D may be TRBD1 (5 bases). The V and J ends lost 0 bases and 0 bases respectively, with 11 bases between them. This CDR3 has 17 residues. Looked up from germline, CDR1 is LGHNA and CDR2 is YSLEER.

This clonotype was found many times. V usage is TRBV5-6 and J usage is TRBJ2-7; D is unclear. The CDR3 has 11 residues. Trimming left V 4 bases short and J 5 bases short, with 7 bases between. Per the germline V gene, CDR1 is SGHDT and CDR2 is YYEEEE. For the CDR3, the DNA is TGTGCCAGCAGCCGCTTTCACGAGCAGTACTTC. It codes for CASSRFHEQYF.

The J gene is TRBJ2-5, the V gene TRBV11-3; 12 bases line up with TRBD2. Looked up from germline, CDR1 is SGHNT and CDR2 is YENEEA. J was trimmed by 5 bases and V by 5 bases; bases with no gene match: 6. The CDR3 has 15 residues. The CDR3 reads CASSARLAGEETQYF. The CDR3 DNA is TGTGCCAGCAGCGCGCGACTAGCGGGAGAGGAGACCCAGTACTTC.

V is TRBV7-9 and J is TRBJ2-1; D is tentatively TRBD1 or TRBD2 (5 bases each). This CDR3 is 15 amino acids long. The germline V gene encodes CDR1 SEHNR and CDR2 FQNEAQ (reference sequence). The V gene lost 4 bases and the J gene lost 9 bases, with 19 bases spanning the gap. The CDR3 bases are TGTGCCAGCAGCTATCATGGTGTTTCCGGGGCTGAGCAGTTCTTC. It codes for CASSYHGVSGAEQFF.